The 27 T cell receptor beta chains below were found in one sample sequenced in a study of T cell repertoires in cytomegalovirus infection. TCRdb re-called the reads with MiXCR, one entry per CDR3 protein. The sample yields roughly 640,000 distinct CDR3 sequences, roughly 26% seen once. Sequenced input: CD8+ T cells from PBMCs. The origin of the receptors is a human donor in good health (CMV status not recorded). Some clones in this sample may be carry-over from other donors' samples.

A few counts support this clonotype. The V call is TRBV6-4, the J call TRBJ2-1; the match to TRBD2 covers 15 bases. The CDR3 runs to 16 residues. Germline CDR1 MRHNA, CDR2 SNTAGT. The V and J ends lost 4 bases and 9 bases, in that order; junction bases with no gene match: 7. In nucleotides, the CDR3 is TGTGCCAGCAGTGGGACTAGCGGGGGGGGCGGCCGTGAGCAGTTCTTC. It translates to CASSGTSGGGGREQFF.

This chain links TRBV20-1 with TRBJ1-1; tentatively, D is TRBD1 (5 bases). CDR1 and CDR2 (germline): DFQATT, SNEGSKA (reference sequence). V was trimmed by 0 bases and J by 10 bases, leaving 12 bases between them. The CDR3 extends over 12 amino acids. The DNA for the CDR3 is TGCAGTGCTAGAGAACGGGGGAAGGGAGCTTTCTTT. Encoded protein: CSARERGKGAFF.

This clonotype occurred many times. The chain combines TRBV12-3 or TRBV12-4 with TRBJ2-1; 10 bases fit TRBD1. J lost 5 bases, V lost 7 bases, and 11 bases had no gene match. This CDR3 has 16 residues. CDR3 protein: CASTLQGQGIDNEQFF. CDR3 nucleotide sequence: TGTGCCAGCACCCTTCAGGGACAGGGGATCGACAATGAGCAGTTCTTC.

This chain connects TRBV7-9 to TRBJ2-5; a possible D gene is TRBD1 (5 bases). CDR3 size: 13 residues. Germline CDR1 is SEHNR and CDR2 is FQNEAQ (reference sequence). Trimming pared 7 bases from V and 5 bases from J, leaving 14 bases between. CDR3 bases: TGTGCCAGCATACCTGTGGGGCGGGAGACCCAGTACTTC. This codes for CASIPVGRETQYF.

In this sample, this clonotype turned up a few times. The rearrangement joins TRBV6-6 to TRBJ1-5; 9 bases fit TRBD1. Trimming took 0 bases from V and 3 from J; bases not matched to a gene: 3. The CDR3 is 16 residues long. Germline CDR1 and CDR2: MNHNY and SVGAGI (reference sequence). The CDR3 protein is CASSYSRDRVNQPQHF. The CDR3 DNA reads TGTGCCAGCAGTTACTCGAGGGACAGGGTCAATCAGCCCCAGCATTTT.

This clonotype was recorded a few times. CDR3 sequence: CASGPTTGSGKAFF. The CDR3 DNA is TGTGCTAGTGGTCCCACGACAGGGAGTGGGAAAGCTTTCTTT. The rearrangement uses TRBV12-5 and TRBJ1-1; 7 nucleotides agree with TRBD1. The CDR3 spans 14 residues. Germline lookup yields CDR1 LGHNT and CDR2 FRNRAP. V was clipped by 5 bases and J by 9 bases; unmatched bases: 12. The entire variable domain, with the rest obtained from reference TRBV12-5 and TRBJ1-1, is as follows: DARVTQTPRHKVTEMGQEVTMRCQPILGHNTVFWYRQTMMQGLELLAYFRNRAPLDDSGMPKDRFSAEMPDATLATLKIQPSEPRDSAVYFCASGPTTGSGKAFFGQGTRLTVV.

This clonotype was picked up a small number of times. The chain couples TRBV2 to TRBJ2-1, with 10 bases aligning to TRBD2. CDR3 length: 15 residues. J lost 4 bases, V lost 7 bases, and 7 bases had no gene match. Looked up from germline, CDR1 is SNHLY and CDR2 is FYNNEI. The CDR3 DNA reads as TGTGCCAGCAAAGCCGGGACTAGCGAATACAATGAGCAGTTCTTC. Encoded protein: CASKAGTSEYNEQFF.

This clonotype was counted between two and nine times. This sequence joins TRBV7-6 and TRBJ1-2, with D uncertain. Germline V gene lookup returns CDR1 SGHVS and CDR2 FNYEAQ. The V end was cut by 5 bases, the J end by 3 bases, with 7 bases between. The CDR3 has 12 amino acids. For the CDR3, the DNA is TGTGCCAGCAGCAAGGGCCACTATGGCTACACCTTC. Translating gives CASSKGHYGYTF.

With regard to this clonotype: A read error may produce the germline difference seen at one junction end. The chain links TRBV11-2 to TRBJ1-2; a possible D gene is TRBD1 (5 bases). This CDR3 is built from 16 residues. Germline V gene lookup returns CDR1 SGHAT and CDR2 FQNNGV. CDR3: CASNLNPARDSGGYTF. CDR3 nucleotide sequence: TGTGCCAGCAACTTAAATCCGGCCCGGGACTCGGGGGGCTACACCTTC. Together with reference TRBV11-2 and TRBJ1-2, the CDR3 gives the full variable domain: EAGVAQSPRYKIIEKRQSVAFWCNPISGHATLYWYQQILGQGPKLLIQFQNNGVVDDSQLPKDRFSAERLKGVDSTLKIQPAKLEDSAVYLCASNLNPARDSGGYTFGSGTRLTVV.

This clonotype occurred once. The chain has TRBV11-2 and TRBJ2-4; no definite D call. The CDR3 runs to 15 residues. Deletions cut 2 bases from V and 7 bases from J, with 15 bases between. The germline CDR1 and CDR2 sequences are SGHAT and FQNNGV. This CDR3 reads CASSLNWYAPNIQYF. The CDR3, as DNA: TGTGCCAGCAGCTTAAATTGGTACGCCCCGAACATTCAGTACTTC.

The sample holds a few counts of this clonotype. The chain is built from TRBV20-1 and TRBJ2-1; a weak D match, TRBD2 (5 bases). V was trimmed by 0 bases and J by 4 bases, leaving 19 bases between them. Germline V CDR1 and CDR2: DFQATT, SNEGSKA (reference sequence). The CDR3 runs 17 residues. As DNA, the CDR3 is TGCAGTGCTAGAGATGCGGGTGAGGCTCGCCTATACAATGAGCAGTTCTTC. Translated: CSARDAGEARLYNEQFF.

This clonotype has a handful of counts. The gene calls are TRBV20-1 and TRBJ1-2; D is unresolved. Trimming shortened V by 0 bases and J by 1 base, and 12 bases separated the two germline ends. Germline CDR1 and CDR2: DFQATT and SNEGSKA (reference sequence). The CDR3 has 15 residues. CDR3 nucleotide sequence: TGCAGTGCTAGAGATCAGAACAGCCTTAACTATGGCTACACCTTC. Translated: CSARDQNSLNYGYTF.

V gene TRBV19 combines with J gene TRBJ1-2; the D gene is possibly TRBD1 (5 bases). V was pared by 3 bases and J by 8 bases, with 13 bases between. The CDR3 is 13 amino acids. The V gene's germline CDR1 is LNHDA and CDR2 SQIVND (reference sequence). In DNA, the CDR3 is TGTGCCAGTAGTATCGGCAGGGTCGGCGGCTACACCTTC. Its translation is CASSIGRVGGYTF.

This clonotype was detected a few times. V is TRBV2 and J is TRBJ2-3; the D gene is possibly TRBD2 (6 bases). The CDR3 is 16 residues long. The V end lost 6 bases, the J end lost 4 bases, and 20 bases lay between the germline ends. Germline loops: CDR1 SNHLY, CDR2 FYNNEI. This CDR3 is CASRGIRLGVSDTQYF. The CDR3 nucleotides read TGTGCCAGCAGGGGAATAAGACTAGGAGTTTCAGATACGCAGTATTTT.

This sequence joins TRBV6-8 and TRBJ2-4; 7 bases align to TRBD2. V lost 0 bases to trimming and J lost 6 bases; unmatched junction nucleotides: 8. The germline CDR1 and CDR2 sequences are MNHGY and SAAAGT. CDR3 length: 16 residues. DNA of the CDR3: TGTGCCAGCAGTTACTCGGGCCGGCGGGGGATAAACATTCAGTACTTC. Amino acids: CASSYSGRRGINIQYF.

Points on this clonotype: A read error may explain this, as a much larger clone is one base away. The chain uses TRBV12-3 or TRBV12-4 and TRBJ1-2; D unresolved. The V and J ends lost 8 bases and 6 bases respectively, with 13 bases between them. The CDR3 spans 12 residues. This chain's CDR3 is CASFADGDGYTF. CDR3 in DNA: TGTGCCAGCTTTGCGGATGGCGATGGCTACACCTTC.

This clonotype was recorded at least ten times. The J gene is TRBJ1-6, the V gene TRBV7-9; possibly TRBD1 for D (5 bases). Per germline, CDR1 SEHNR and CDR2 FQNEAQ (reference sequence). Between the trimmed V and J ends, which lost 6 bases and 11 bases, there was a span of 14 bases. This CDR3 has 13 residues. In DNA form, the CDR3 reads TGTGCCAGCAGTCTCTCTCCACAGGCACCCCTCCACTTT. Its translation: CASSLSPQAPLHF.

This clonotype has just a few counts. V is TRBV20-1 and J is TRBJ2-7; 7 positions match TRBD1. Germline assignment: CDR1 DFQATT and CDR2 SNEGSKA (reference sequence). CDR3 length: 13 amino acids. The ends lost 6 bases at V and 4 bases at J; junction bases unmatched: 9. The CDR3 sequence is CSARTGGNYEQYV. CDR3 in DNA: TGCAGTGCACGGACAGGAGGAAATTACGAGCAGTACGTC.

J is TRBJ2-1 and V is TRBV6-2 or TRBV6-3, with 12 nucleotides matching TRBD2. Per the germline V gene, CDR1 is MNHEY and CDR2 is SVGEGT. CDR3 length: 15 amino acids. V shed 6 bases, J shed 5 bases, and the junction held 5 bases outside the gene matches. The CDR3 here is CASRQLAGGNNEQFF. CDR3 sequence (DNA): TGTGCCAGCAGACAACTAGCGGGGGGTAACAATGAGCAGTTCTTC.

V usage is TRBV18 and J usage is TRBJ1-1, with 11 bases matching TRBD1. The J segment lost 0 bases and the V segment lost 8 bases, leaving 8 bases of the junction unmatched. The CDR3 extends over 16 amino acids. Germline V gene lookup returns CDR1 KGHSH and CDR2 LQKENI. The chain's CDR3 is CASARGQGELNTEAFF. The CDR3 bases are TGTGCCAGCGCCCGGGGACAGGGGGAACTGAACACTGAAGCTTTCTTT.

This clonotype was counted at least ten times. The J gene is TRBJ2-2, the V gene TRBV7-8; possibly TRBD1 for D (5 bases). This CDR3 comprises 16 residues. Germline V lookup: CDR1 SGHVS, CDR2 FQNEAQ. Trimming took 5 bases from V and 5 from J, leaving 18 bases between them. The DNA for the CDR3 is TGTGCCAGCAGCAGAATACGGACACAGATGACCGGGGAGCTGTTTTTT. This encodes CASSRIRTQMTGELFF.

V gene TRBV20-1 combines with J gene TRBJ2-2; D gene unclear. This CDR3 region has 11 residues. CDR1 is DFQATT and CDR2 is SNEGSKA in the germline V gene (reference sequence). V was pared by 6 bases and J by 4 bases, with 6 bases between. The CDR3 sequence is CSAYATGELFF. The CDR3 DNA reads TGCAGTGCATATGCCACCGGGGAGCTGTTTTTT.

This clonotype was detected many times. In nucleotides, the CDR3 is TGTGCCAGCAGCTTAGCAGGGAGCCCTGAAGCTTTCTTT. It yields the protein CASSLAGSPEAFF. The rearrangement joins TRBV7-2 to TRBJ1-1; no reliable D call. V was trimmed by 0 bases and J by 6 bases, leaving 8 bases between them. This CDR3 is built from 13 residues. From germline, CDR1 is SGHTA and CDR2 FQGNSA.

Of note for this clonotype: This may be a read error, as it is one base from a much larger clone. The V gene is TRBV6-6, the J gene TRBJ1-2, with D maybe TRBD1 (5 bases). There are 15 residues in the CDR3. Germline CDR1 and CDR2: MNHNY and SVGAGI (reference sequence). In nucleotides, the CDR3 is TGTGCCAACAGTCCAGCTGGGGGTCCTGGGTATGGCTACACCTTC. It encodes CANSPAGGPGYGYTF.

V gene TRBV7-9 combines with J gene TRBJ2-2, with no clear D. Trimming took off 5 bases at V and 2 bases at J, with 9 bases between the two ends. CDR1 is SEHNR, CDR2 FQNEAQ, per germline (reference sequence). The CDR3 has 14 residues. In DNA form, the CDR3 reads TGTGCCAGCAGCCCCGTTAGAAACACCGGGGAGCTGTTTTTT. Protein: CASSPVRNTGELFF.

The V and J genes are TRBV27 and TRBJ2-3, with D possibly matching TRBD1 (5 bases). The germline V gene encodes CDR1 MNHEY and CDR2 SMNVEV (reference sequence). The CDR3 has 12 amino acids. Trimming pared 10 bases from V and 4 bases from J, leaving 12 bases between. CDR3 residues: CATSDISDTQYF. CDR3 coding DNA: TGTGCCACCTCGGACATTTCAGATACGCAGTATTTT.

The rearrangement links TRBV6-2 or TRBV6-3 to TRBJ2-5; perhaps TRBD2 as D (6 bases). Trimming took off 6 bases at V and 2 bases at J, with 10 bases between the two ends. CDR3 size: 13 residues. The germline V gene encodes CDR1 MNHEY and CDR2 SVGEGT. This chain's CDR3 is CASRVGLQETQYF. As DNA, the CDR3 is TGTGCCAGCAGGGTGGGACTGCAAGAGACCCAGTACTTC.